This T cell receptor beta chain emerged from a study of T cells in tumors after PD-1 blockade. Overall study context: During anti-PD-1 treatment, some patients continued daily vismodegib 150 mg. Blood samples averaged around 110,000 templates (range about 24,679-260,000) and approximately 35,000 unique clonotypes.

Per germline, CDR1 SGHRS and CDR2 YFSETQ. V dropped 0 bases and J dropped 5 bases, with 14 bases sitting between them. This CDR3 comprises 15 residues. Profiling relied on immunoSEQ multiplex PCR, and the TCRdb table lists in-frame clones only, not all of them. The sample has 55,000 to 70,000 clones, around three quarters seen once; the top ten hold 13%. Genomic DNA template from tumor biopsies or peripheral blood, about 600 ng to 6,500 ng input. This chain links TRBV5-1 with TRBJ1-1; no clear D. This clonotype was obtained from a human donor with basal cell carcinoma. The sequencing used PBMCs, collected before anti-PD-1 treatment. The CDR3 nucleotides read TGCGCCAGCAGCTTGGAGGGTACGGTCGGAACTGAAGCTTTCTTT. Translated: CASSLEGTVGTEAFF.